This T cell receptor beta chain was recorded in a study of tumor-infiltrating lymphocytes in primary liver carcinoma. General study results and limits: Less overlap was seen in tumor-adjacent and tumor-blood pairs than in tumor region pairs.

Priming with a constant-region primer yielded TCR beta cDNA from about 480 ng total RNA. Investigators got TCR beta libraries out of three nested multiplex PCR rounds, done with slightly modified ARM-PCR. Researchers ran the first two PCR rounds for roughly 10 cycles each with TRBV1-TRBV30 forward primers and a C-beta reverse primer. From the multiplex PCR reads, TCRdb called clonotypes with MiXCR, one entry per CDR3 protein. The sample contains about 310,000 distinct CDR3 sequences, approximately 58% of which appear only once. Unsorted whole blood yielded blood RNA, and germline DNA was extracted as well. Roughly 3.9 milliliters of peripheral blood were drawn presurgically. On this clonotype: The antigen remains unidentified. A much larger clone differs by one base, so this may be a read error.

CDR3 length equals 12 residues. CDR1 SGHAT and CDR2 FQNNGV come from the germline V gene. The sequencing input was peripheral blood. The receptor comes from a woman in her twenties or thirties with primary liver carcinoma and hepatitis B virus infection. This rearrangement joins TRBV11-2 to TRBJ2-2; no firm D call. For the CDR3, the DNA is TGTGTCAGCAGCTTTATAACCGGGGAGCTGTTTTTT. This codes for CVSSFITGELFF.